This paragraph covers one T cell receptor beta chain sequence. This record belongs to a study of blood T cell repertoires in COVID-19. About the study: T cells, B-cell-depleted T cells, or PBMCs supplied cDNA or gDNA.

In the original workflow: Nucleated cell counts were estimated from reference gene primer amplification. Data came from immunoSEQ multiplex PCR; TCRdb stores just in-frame clones and leaves some out. Clone size and V and J calls were adopted from that table, with D and trimming inferred from the DNA. This sample carries about 180,000 clones, around 83% of them seen once, and the ten largest clones take roughly 2.9%. The CDR3 is 12 amino acids. Germline V CDR1 and CDR2: LNHDA, SQIVND (reference sequence). V dropped 8 bases and J dropped 7 bases, with 11 bases sitting between them. This chain uses TRBV19 with TRBJ2-2; D unclear. Sequenced sample: peripheral blood. The TCR comes from a woman younger than 45 with active or convalescent COVID-19. CDR3 residues: CASALRHGELFF. CDR3 nucleotide sequence: TGTGCCAGTGCTTTGAGGCACGGGGAGCTGTTTTTT. The entire variable domain, with the rest obtained from reference TRBV19 and TRBJ2-2, is as follows: DGGITQSPKYLFRKEGQNVTLSCEQNLNHDAMYWYRQDPGQGLRLIYYSQIVNDFQKGDIAEGYSVSREKKESFPLTVTSAQKNPTAFYLCASALRHGELFFGEGSRLTVL.